The rows below give T cell receptor beta chains drawn from one sample of a study of shared clonotypes between healthy human individuals. Clones were read by immunoSEQ multiplex PCR, and TCRdb kept only the in-frame ones, dropping some. The repertoire has roughly 2.6 million clones, 85% to 95% of them found once; the top ten carry roughly 0.14%. Sequencing used naive CD4+ T cells sorted from blood. These receptor sequences come from a man in his late teens or twenties in good health. The CDR3 runs from the conserved cysteine through the conserved F or W. A D gene is named only where the DNA matches it firmly. Expanded clones get a size class; other rows say once, few or many, or leave the size out.

clone_size,v_call,d_call,j_call,cdr3_nt,cdr3_aa
.,TRBV7-2,.,TRBJ2-5,TGTGCCAGCAGCTTCCCTCCCCAAGCCGGGCAAGAGACCCAGTACTTC,CASSFPPQAGQETQYF
.,TRBV6-5,.,TRBJ1-1,TGTGCCAGCGGCGGTGGGGCTCCCTTCTTT,CASGGGAPFF
.,TRBV18,TRBD2,TRBJ2-2,TGTGCCAGCTCGGCCGGGACTAGCACCGCCGGGGAGCTGTTTTTT,CASSAGTSTAGELFF
.,TRBV19,.,TRBJ1-5,TGTGCCAGTAGTATCAAACTGACCGGGGACAGCAATCAGCCCCAGCATTTT,CASSIKLTGDSNQPQHF
.,TRBV30,.,TRBJ2-1,TGTGCCTGGAGCTACAACAATGAGCAGTTCTTC,CAWSYNNEQFF
.,TRBV7-9,.,TRBJ2-1,TGTGCCAGCAGCCTGGCGGGATCCTACAATGAGCAGTTCTTC,CASSLAGSYNEQFF
.,TRBV28,TRBD1,TRBJ2-7,TGTGCCAGCAGCCGGACAGGGGTTGGGCTCATCTCCTACGAGCAGTACTTC,CASSRTGVGLISYEQYF
.,TRBV7-9,TRBD1,TRBJ1-5,TGTGCCAGCAGCTTACAGGGGGGCCAGCCCCAGCATTTT,CASSLQGGQPQHF
.,TRBV10-2,TRBD2,TRBJ2-3,TGCGCCAGCAGTGAGTCGCTAGCGGGTACAGATACGCAGTATTTT,CASSESLAGTDTQYF
.,TRBV18,.,TRBJ1-2,TGTGCCAGCTCACCCCCTTTCCCGGGGAGCTATGGCTACACCTTC,CASSPPFPGSYGYTF
once,TRBV5-4,TRBD2,TRBJ2-7,TGTGCCAGCAGCTTACCTGGGACTAGCGGGAGGAAGTACTTC,CASSLPGTSGRKYF
once,TRBV6-1,TRBD1,TRBJ2-7,TGTGCCAGCAGAGAATGGTCAGGGGGTGAGCAGTACTTC,CASREWSGGEQYF
.,TRBV9,.,TRBJ2-7,TGTGCCAGCAGCGTAAGGGACATTGGTGAGCAGTACTTC,CASSVRDIGEQYF
.,TRBV2,.,TRBJ2-5,TGTGCCAGGGAAGAGACCCAGTACTTC,CAREETQYF
once,TRBV9,.,TRBJ1-4,TGTGCCAGCAGCGTAAACCCAACTAATGAAAAACTGTTTTTT,CASSVNPTNEKLFF
few,TRBV2,.,TRBJ1-4,TGTGCCAGCAGTGAGACCGGGGAGGAAAAACTGTTTTTT,CASSETGEEKLFF
few,TRBV5-1,TRBD1,TRBJ2-7,TGCGCCAGCGGAGACCGGGACAGGGGGCCCTACGAGCAGTACTTC,CASGDRDRGPYEQYF
.,TRBV21-1,.,TRBJ2-3,TGTGCCAGCAGCACCCCGACTAGCGGGGGCGCAGATACGCAGTATTTT,CASSTPTSGGADTQYF
.,TRBV6-1,TRBD1,TRBJ1-5,TGTGCCAGCACGGGTAGACAGGGGAGTCAGCCCCAGCATTTT,CASTGRQGSQPQHF
.,TRBV5-6,.,TRBJ2-5,TGTGCCAGCAGCTTGGGGGCACAAGACCGCCAGTACTTC,CASSLGAQDRQYF
.,TRBV5-6,.,TRBJ1-1,TGTGCCAGCAGGGGTGGATTGAACACTGAAGCTTTCTTT,CASRGGLNTEAFF
.,TRBV7-2,.,TRBJ1-1,TGTGCCAGCAGCTTAGGTCTAGGGGTGGGAACTGAAGCTTTCTTT,CASSLGLGVGTEAFF
.,TRBV7-2,.,TRBJ2-2,TGTGCCAGCCTGGAGAGCCTTTTAAACACCGGGGAGCTGTTTTTT,CASLESLLNTGELFF
.,TRBV10-1,.,TRBJ1-6,TGCGCCAGCAGTGAAGACGCTAGTAATTCACCCCTCCACTTT,CASSEDASNSPLHF
.,TRBV28,.,TRBJ1-2,TGTGCCAGCAGTAGCTCGGACAGCTATGGCTACACCTTC,CASSSSDSYGYTF
.,TRBV6-1,TRBD1,TRBJ1-2,TGTGCCAGCAGAACTGGGACAGGGACTGGCTACACCTTC,CASRTGTGTGYTF
.,TRBV28,.,TRBJ2-7,TGTGCCAGCAGTTCTAGACGTTTCCCCAGGGGATACGAGCAGTACTTC,CASSSRRFPRGYEQYF
.,TRBV11-2,.,TRBJ2-1,TGTGCCAGCAGCTTGGGAGGGGGTTATTTAAGTGAGCAGTTCTTC,CASSLGGGYLSEQFF
.,TRBV18,.,TRBJ2-1,TGTGCCAGCTCACCACCCCGGGGCTCCTACAATGAGCAGTTCTTC,CASSPPRGSYNEQFF
.,TRBV15,.,TRBJ2-7,TGTGCCACCAGCACCGACCCTGGGATCGGCGAGCAGTACTTC,CATSTDPGIGEQYF
.,TRBV6-1,.,TRBJ2-7,TGTGCCAGCCGGACAGGGAGGGGGAACTACGAGCAGTACTTC,CASRTGRGNYEQYF
.,TRBV5-1,TRBD1,TRBJ1-1,TGCGCCAGCAGCTTGAGGACAGGGGATAACACTGAAGCTTTCTTT,CASSLRTGDNTEAFF
.,TRBV11-2,TRBD1,TRBJ2-1,TGTGCCAGCAGCCACTACCCGGGACAGGGGGACAATGAGCAGTTCTTC,CASSHYPGQGDNEQFF
.,TRBV29-1,TRBD1,TRBJ2-7,TGCAGCGTTGAGATTCGACAGGGGGATCGATACGAGCAGTACTTC,CSVEIRQGDRYEQYF
.,TRBV19,.,TRBJ1-3,TGTGCCAGTAGGTCGGTGGGTGCGGGAAACACCATATATTTT,CASRSVGAGNTIYF
.,TRBV5-1,.,TRBJ2-7,TGCGCCAGCAGCGTGGACACGGGGCGCGAGCAGTACTTC,CASSVDTGREQYF
.,TRBV5-4,TRBD1,TRBJ1-1,TGTGCCAGCAGCCCCCCACAGGGGGCAGGCTCTGAAGCTTTCTTT,CASSPPQGAGSEAFF
.,TRBV25-1,TRBD1,TRBJ2-2,TGTGCCAGCAGTGAATTGGGACAGGCGGGCACCGGGGAGCTGTTTTTT,CASSELGQAGTGELFF
.,TRBV6-5,.,TRBJ2-7,TGTGCCAGCAGCCCGCCGGGGGAGCAGTACTTC,CASSPPGEQYF
.,TRBV4-2,.,TRBJ2-7,TGTGCCAGCAGCCAAGGGACTCCCCGTGGTGACGAGCAGTACTTC,CASSQGTPRGDEQYF
.,TRBV4-1,TRBD1,TRBJ2-5,TGCGCCAGCAGCCAACATGGGACAGGGGGTGGGGAGACCCAGTACTTC,CASSQHGTGGGETQYF
.,TRBV11-2,.,TRBJ1-4,TGTGCCAGCAGGGGCAATGAAAAACTGTTTTTT,CASRGNEKLFF
.,TRBV11-2,TRBD1,TRBJ1-2,TGTGCCAGCAGCTCGGGACAGAGTTTTTATGGCTACACCTTC,CASSSGQSFYGYTF
once,TRBV2,TRBD2,TRBJ2-7,TGTGCCACCCGGACTAGCGGGATTTACGAGCAGTACTTC,CATRTSGIYEQYF
once,TRBV6-1,TRBD1,TRBJ1-2,TGTGCCAGCAGCGAATTGGGACAGACAAACTATGGCTACACCTTC,CASSELGQTNYGYTF
.,TRBV2,.,TRBJ2-3,TGTGCCAGCAGTCGGAGTTCTAGCACAGATACGCAGTATTTT,CASSRSSSTDTQYF
.,TRBV7-9,.,TRBJ2-1,TGTGCCAGCAGCCTAGATGGATTAGAGTACAATGAGCAGTTCTTC,CASSLDGLEYNEQFF
.,TRBV6-1,.,TRBJ1-5,TGTGCCAGCAGTGACAGGGGTTACAATCAGCCCCAGCATTTT,CASSDRGYNQPQHF
.,TRBV30,TRBD2,TRBJ2-3,TGTGCCTGGAGGCATAGCGGGGGGGGAGATACGCAGTATTTT,CAWRHSGGGDTQYF
.,TRBV5-4,TRBD1,TRBJ1-3,TGTGCCAGCAGCCGGGGACAGCAGGCCAACACCATATATTTT,CASSRGQQANTIYF
.,TRBV7-6,.,TRBJ2-1,TGTGCCAGCAGCTTAGCGGGCTTCTTCAATGAGCAGTTCTTC,CASSLAGFFNEQFF
.,TRBV5-1,TRBD1,TRBJ1-6,TGCGCCAGCAGTCAGGACAGGATGAATTCACCCCTCCACTTT,CASSQDRMNSPLHF
few,TRBV5-6,TRBD1,TRBJ1-4,TGTGCCAGCAGGAACAGGGGGAGTAATGAAAAACTGTTTTTT,CASRNRGSNEKLFF
.,TRBV19,.,TRBJ1-5,TGTGCCAGTAGTATGGGGGACTCAGGGCAGCCCCAGCATTTT,CASSMGDSGQPQHF
once,TRBV6-5,.,TRBJ2-7,TGTGCCAGCAGTTACTCCCCAGGGCGCTACGAGCAGTACTTC,CASSYSPGRYEQYF
.,TRBV6-1,TRBD1,TRBJ2-1,TGTGCCGAGGCCAGGGACAGCAATGAGCAGTTCTTC,CAEARDSNEQFF
.,TRBV6-6,.,TRBJ2-5,TGTGCCAGCAGTTACGATGGGGGGGCCTCAGAGACCCAGTACTTC,CASSYDGGASETQYF
.,TRBV11-2,.,TRBJ1-3,TGTGCCAGCAGCCCCGAGCGATCTGGAAACACCATATATTTT,CASSPERSGNTIYF
.,TRBV5-1,.,TRBJ2-6,TGCGCCAGCAGCTTGGCCCCCAGACAGGACGTCCTGACTTTC,CASSLAPRQDVLTF
.,TRBV30,TRBD1,TRBJ1-6,TGTGCCTGGAGTTTCTCAGGGGGGGATTCACCCCTCCACTTT,CAWSFSGGDSPLHF